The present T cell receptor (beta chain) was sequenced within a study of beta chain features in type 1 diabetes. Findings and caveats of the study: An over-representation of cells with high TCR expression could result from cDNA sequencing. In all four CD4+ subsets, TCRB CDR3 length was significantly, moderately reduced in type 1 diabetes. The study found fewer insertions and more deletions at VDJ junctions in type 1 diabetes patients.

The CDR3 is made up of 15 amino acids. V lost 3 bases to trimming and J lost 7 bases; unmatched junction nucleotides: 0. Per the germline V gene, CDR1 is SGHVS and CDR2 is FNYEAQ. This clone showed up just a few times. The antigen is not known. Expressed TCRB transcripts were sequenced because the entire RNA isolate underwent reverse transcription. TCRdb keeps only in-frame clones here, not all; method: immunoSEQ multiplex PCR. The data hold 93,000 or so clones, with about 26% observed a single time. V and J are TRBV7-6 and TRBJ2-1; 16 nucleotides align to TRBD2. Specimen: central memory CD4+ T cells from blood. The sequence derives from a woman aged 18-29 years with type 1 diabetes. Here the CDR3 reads CASSLGLAGGNEQFF. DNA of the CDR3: TGTGCCAGCAGCTTGGGACTAGCGGGAGGGAATGAGCAGTTCTTC.